Listed below are T cell receptor beta chains from one sample, sequenced in a study of shared clonotypes between healthy human individuals. The table came from immunoSEQ multiplex PCR; TCRdb's copy has only in-frame clones and leaves some out. The sample carries just over 2,000,000 clones, approximately 95% recorded once. Sequenced material: naive CD8+ T cells sorted from blood. The receptor set was obtained from a man aged 18 to 29 in good health. The conserved cysteine and the conserved F or W are not part of the CDR3 here.

J gene | V gene | CDR3 protein
TRBJ2-7 | TRBV13 | ASSLAGTGSYEQY
TRBJ1-3 | TRBV5-4 | ASSAEGNTIY
TRBJ2-7 | TRBV2 | ASKGRESYEQY
TRBJ2-2 | TRBV4-3 | ASSQEPDTNTGELF
TRBJ1-1 | TRBV19 | ASSPGATEAF
TRBJ2-2 | TRBV30 | AWEGGTGVPGELF
TRBJ2-6 | TRBV7-9 | ASSSTFSGANVLT
TRBJ2-7 | TRBV27 | ASSLAGDSEQY
TRBJ2-5 | TRBV18 | ASSEEETQY
TRBJ1-4 | TRBV5-6 | ASSAGYEKLF
TRBJ2-5 | TRBV11-2 | ASSFLALRRGETQY
TRBJ2-7 | TRBV4-1 | ASSHPAGPLYEQY
TRBJ1-5 | TRBV27 | ASSLKGYGQPQH
TRBJ2-7 | TRBV27 | ASRVPGQFYEQY
TRBJ2-7 | TRBV5-5 | ASSLRAESYEQY
TRBJ2-7 | TRBV5-1 | ASSLRDVTYEQY
TRBJ1-1 | TRBV7-6 | ASSLEEGTGTGGEAF
TRBJ2-7 | TRBV25-1 | ASSELLGYEQY
TRBJ2-7 | TRBV4-1 | ASSHVSVAGSSYEQY
TRBJ2-2 | TRBV7-9 | ASSGWGTQAGELF
TRBJ2-5 | TRBV29-1 | SVEGKLGVQTQY
TRBJ1-6 | TRBV19 | ASRWLNNSPLH
TRBJ2-7 | TRBV27 | ASSGSSYEQY
TRBJ2-1 | TRBV4-1 | ASSQERTTYNEQF
TRBJ2-7 | TRBV5-4 | ASSLESGYEQY
TRBJ1-3 | TRBV4-1 | ASSQVWGGSGNTIY
TRBJ2-1 | TRBV4-2 | ASSQDRTVGYNEQF
TRBJ2-7 | TRBV5-5 | ASSQTGGANYEQY
TRBJ2-7 | TRBV5-1 | ASSAGLGRDEQY
TRBJ2-3 | TRBV4-3 | ASSLGHLSTDTQY
TRBJ2-1 | TRBV15 | ATSRDGEHNEQF
TRBJ2-7 | TRBV29-1 | SVWGAGEAYEQY
TRBJ2-5 | TRBV7-9 | ASSLEVQGTQETQY
TRBJ1-1 | TRBV4-1 | ASSPLEGTGEAF
TRBJ1-1 | TRBV6-1 | ASSDGEAF
TRBJ2-3 | TRBV2 | ASSPALGWTADYTDTQY
TRBJ2-7 | TRBV30 | AWSPQDSYEQY